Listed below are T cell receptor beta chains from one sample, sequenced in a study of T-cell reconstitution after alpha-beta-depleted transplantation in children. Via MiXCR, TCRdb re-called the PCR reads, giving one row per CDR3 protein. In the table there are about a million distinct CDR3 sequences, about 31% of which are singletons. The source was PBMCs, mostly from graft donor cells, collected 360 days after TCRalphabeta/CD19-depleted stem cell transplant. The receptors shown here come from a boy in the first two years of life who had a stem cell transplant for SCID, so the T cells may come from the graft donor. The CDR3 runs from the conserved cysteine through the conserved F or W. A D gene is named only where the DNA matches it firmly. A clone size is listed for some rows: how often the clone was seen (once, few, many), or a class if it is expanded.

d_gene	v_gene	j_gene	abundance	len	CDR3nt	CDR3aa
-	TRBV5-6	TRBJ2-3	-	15	TGTGCCAGCAGCTTTCGGGCAGTCATCACAGATACGCAGTATTTT	CASSFRAVITDTQYF
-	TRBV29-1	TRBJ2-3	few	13	TGCAGCGTTGAAGACGGAGGGGGAGATACGCAGTATTTT	CSVEDGGGDTQYF
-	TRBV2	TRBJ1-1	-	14	TGTGCCAGCAAGACCCCCCGGGGGAGGACTGAAGCTTTCTTT	CASKTPRGRTEAFF
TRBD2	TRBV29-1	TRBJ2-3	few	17	TGCAGCGTTCTGAAAGCATTACTAGCGGGAAGCACAGATACGCAGTATTTT	CSVLKALLAGSTDTQYF
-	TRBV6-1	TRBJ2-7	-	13	TGTGCCACCAGAAGGGAGGCATCCTACGAGCAGTACTTC	CATRREASYEQYF
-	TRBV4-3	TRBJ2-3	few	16	TGCGCCAGCAGCCAAGATCCAGGGGGGTTAGACGATACGCAGTATTTT	CASSQDPGGLDDTQYF
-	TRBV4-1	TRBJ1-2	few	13	TGCGCCAGCAGCCAAGATCCGGGGTTAGGCTACACCTTC	CASSQDPGLGYTF
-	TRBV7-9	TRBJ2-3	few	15	TGTGCCACCTCCGAACGCGCATTCGGGGCAGATACGCAGTATTTT	CATSERAFGADTQYF
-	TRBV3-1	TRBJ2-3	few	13	TGTGCCAGCAGTCCTTTCCCCCAGGATACGCAGTATTTT	CASSPFPQDTQYF
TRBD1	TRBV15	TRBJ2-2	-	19	TGTGCCACCAGCAGAGATCAGGCCGGGACAGGGCCCAACACCGGGGAGCTGTTTTTT	CATSRDQAGTGPNTGELFF
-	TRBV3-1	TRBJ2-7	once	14	TGTGCCAGCAGCCAAGGACTGATCTCCTACGAGCAGTACTTC	CASSQGLISYEQYF
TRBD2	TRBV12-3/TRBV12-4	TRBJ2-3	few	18	TGTGCCAGCACCCCTGGACTAGCGGGGGGGCTTGGCACAGATACGCAGTATTTT	CASTPGLAGGLGTDTQYF
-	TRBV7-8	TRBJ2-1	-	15	TGTGCCAGCAGCGCACCGGGACCCTCCTACAATGAGCAGTTCTTC	CASSAPGPSYNEQFF
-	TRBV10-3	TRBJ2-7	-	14	TGTGCCATCAGCTTTGACAGTCTCTCCTACGAGCAGTACTTC	CAISFDSLSYEQYF
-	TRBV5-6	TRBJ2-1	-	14	TGTGCCAGCAGCTTGCCCCCCGGGGGGCCTGAGCAGTTCTTC	CASSLPPGGPEQFF
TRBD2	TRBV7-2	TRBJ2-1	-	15	TGTGCCAGCAGCTTAGTCTCGGGGGGGCACAATGAGCAGTTCTTC	CASSLVSGGHNEQFF
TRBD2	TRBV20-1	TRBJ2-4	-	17	TGCAGTGCTAGAGATCTCGGGGGGGTCGAAGCCAAAAACATTCAGTACTTC	CSARDLGGVEAKNIQYF
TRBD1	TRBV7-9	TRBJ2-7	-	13	TGTGCCGGTGGGACAGCACCATCCTACGAGCAGTACTTC	CAGGTAPSYEQYF
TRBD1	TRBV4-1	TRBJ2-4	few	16	TGCGCCAGCAGCCCCCCGGGACAGCGAGCCAAAAACATTCAGTACTTC	CASSPPGQRAKNIQYF
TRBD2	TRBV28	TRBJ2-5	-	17	TGTGCCAGCAGTCTGCCCGGAGGGACTAGCGGGGAAGAGACCCAGTACTTC	CASSLPGGTSGEETQYF
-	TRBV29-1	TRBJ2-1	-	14	TGCAGCGTGCCGGAACTACTAAGGAGGAATGAGCAGTTCTTC	CSVPELLRRNEQFF
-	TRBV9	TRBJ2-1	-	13	TGTGCCAGCAGCGTAGGAGGAAACAATAAGCAGTTCTTC	CASSVGGNNKQFF
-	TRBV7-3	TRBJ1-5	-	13	TGTGCCAGCAGCTTAAGGCCAGATGAGCCCCAGCATTTT	CASSLRPDEPQHF
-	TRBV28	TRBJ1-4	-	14	TGTGCCAGCAGTTGGAGCACAACTAATGAAAAACTGTTTTTT	CASSWSTTNEKLFF
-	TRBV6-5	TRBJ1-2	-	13	TGTGCCAGCAGTTCCAGATCGTTGTATGGCTACACCTTC	CASSSRSLYGYTF
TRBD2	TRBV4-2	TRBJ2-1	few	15	TGTGCCAGCAGCCGAGCGGGGGGCTCCTACAATGAGCAGTTCTTC	CASSRAGGSYNEQFF
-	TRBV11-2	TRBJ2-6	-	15	TGTGCCAGCAGCTTAGACAGGGCCGGGGCCAACGTCCTGACTTTC	CASSLDRAGANVLTF
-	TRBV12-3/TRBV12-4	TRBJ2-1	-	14	TGTGCCAGCAGTTTAGATAGTGCCCTCAATGAGCAGTTCTTC	CASSLDSALNEQFF
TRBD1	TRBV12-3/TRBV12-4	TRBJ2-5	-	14	TGCGCCAGCAGCTTGACACAGGGGCGAGAGACCCAGTACTTC	CASSLTQGRETQYF
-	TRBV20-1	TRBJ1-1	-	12	TGCAGTGCTTTAGGAGACGGCGAGGGAGCTTTCTTT	CSALGDGEGAFF
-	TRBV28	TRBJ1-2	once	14	TGTGCCAGCAGTTTATTTCTCGCTAGGGGTGGCTACACCTTC	CASSLFLARGGYTF
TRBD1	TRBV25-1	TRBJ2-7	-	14	TGTGCCAGCAAGAGGACAGGGGGCCGGGACGAGCAGTACTTC	CASKRTGGRDEQYF
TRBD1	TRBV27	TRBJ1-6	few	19	TGTGCCAGCAGTCTATCCGGGACAGGGAGAAGGTCCTATAATTCACCCCTCCACTTT	CASSLSGTGRRSYNSPLHF
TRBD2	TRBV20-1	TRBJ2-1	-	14	TGCAGTGCTCGGACTAGCGGGTGGTACAATGAGCAGTTCTTC	CSARTSGWYNEQFF
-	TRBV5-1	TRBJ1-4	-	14	TGCGCCAGCAGCTTGGGCGAGGGCGGTGAAAAACTGTTTTTT	CASSLGEGGEKLFF
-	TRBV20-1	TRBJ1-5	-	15	TGCAGTGCCTCCTTGCCAGGGAGAGACAATCAGCCCCAGCATTTT	CSASLPGRDNQPQHF
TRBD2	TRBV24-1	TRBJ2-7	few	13	TGTGCCACCGCCGGGACTAACTCCTACGAGCAGTACTTC	CATAGTNSYEQYF
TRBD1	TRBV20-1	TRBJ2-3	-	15	TGCAGTCTGTGGAATGACAGGGGACTGGGAGATACGCAGTATTTT	CSLWNDRGLGDTQYF
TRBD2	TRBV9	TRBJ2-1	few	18	TGTGCCAGCAGCGTAGGGTCTCGACTAGCGGGGGGGCCGAATGAGCAGTTCTTC	CASSVGSRLAGGPNEQFF
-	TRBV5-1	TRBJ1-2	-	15	TGCGCCAGCAGCCAGGGACAACATCACCTCTATGGCTACACCTTC	CASSQGQHHLYGYTF
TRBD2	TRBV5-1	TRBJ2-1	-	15	TGCGCCAGCAGCACACTAGCGGGGGGCCATGGAGAGCAGTTCTTC	CASSTLAGGHGEQFF
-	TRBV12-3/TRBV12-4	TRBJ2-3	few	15	TGTGCCAGCAGTTTAGGCAGGGGGGACACAGATACGCAGTATTTT	CASSLGRGDTDTQYF
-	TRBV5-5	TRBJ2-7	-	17	TGTGCCAGCAGCTTTTATCCCACGCCCGTTAGCTCCTACGAGCAGTACTTC	CASSFYPTPVSSYEQYF
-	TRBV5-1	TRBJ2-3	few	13	TGCGCCAGCAGCTTGGATGGGGTAGATACGCAGTATTTT	CASSLDGVDTQYF
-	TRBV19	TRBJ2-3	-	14	TGTGCCAGTAGGCAGCAGGGTAGCGCAGATACGCAGTATTTT	CASRQQGSADTQYF
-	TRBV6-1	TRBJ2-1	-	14	TGTGCCAGCAGCAAATGGGGGGCGGCCAATGAGCAGTTCTTC	CASSKWGAANEQFF
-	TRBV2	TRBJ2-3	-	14	TGTGCCAGCTGGACTGGCGGGGCTACAGATACGCAGTATTTT	CASWTGGATDTQYF
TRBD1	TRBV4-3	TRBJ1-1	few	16	TGCGCCAGCAGCCAAGGGGCAGGGGGCGCGAACACTGAAGCTTTCTTT	CASSQGAGGANTEAFF
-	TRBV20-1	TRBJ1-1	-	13	TGCAGTGCCGCAGGACAACTGAACACTGAAGCTTTCTTT	CSAAGQLNTEAFF
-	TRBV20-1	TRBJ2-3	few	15	TGCAGTGCTAGCGCACAGGGTAGTTCAGGAGATACGCAGTATTTT	CSASAQGSSGDTQYF
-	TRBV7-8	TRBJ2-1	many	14	TGTGCCAGCAGCTTAGGACAGGTCGGCAATGAGCAGTTCTTC	CASSLGQVGNEQFF
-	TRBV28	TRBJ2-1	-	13	TGTGCCACCAGCCCTGGAAGAGTCCATGAGCAGTTCTTC	CATSPGRVHEQFF
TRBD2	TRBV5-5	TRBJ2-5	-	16	TGTGCCAGCAGCTTGGAGAGCGGGGGAGGACAAGAGACCCAGTACTTC	CASSLESGGGQETQYF
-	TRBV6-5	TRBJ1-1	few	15	TGTGCCAGCAGTTACTCGTACAGGATGAACACTGAAGCTTTCTTT	CASSYSYRMNTEAFF
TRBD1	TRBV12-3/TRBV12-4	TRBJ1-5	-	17	TGTGCCAGCAGTGACCGGGACAGGGCCGTCCTCGGTCAGCCCCAGCATTTT	CASSDRDRAVLGQPQHF
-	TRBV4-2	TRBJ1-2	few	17	TGTGCCAGCAGCCAAGATCTGACGAACGTTATCTCCTATGGCTACACCTTC	CASSQDLTNVISYGYTF
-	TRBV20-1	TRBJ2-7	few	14	TGCAGTGCCCCTGGGGACCCCCTCTCCTACGAGCAGTACTTC	CSAPGDPLSYEQYF